The TCR beta chain under discussion was sequenced for a study of vaccination effects on CD4 cells after COVID-19. This clone was counted a single time. Its antigen remains unknown. This CDR3 spans 14 amino acids. Per germline, CDR1 SGHNT and CDR2 YYREEE (reference sequence). V dropped 5 bases and J dropped 7; count of bases not matched to a gene: 9. Libraries were prepared by immunoSEQ multiplex PCR; TCRdb keeps only in-frame clonotypes and omits some of them. This sample carries tens of thousands of clones, under 85% of them seen once, and the ten largest clones take around 5%. A 10-day culture period preceded the isolation of CD4+ T cells. This person caught SARS-CoV-2 sometime from March to December 2020, and PCR testing confirmed the infection. All participants had two doses of either the BNT162b2 or mRNA-1273 vaccine.

The sequencing here drew on CD4+ T cells from PBMCs cultured without peptide, taken after COVID-19 vaccination. The chain joins TRBV5-4 to TRBJ2-7; 10 nucleotides line up with TRBD1. This TCR was recovered from a human donor who had a prior SARS-CoV-2 infection. The CDR3 DNA is TGTGCCAGCAGAACCGGGACAGGGGTTCAAGAGCAGTACTTC. Encoded protein: CASRTGTGVQEQYF.